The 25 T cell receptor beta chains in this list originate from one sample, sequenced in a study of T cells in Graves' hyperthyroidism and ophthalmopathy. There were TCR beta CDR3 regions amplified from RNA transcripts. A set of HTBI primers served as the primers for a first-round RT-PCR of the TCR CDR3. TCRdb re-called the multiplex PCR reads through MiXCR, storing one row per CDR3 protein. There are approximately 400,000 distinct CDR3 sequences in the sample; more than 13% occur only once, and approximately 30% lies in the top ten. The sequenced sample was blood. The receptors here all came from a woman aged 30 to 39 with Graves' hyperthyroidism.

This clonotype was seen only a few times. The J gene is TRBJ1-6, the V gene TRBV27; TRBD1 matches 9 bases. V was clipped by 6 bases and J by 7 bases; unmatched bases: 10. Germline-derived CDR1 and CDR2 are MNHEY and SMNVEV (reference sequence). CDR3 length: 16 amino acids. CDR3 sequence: CASRAPGTGYNSPLHF. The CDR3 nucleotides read TGTGCCAGCAGGGCGCCCGGGACAGGGTACAATTCACCCCTCCACTTT.

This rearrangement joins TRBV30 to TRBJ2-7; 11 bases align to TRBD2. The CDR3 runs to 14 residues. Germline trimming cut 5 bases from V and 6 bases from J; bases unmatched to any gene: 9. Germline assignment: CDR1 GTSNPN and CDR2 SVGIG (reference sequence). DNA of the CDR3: TGTGCCTGGGCGGGACTAGCGGCCCGTTTCGAGCAGTACTTC. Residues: CAWAGLAARFEQYF. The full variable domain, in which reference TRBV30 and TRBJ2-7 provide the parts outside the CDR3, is SQTIHQWPATLVQPVGSPLSLECTVEGTSNPNLYWYRQAAGRGLQLLFYSVGIGQISSEVPQNLSASRPQDRQFILSSKKLLLSDSGFYLCAWAGLAARFEQYFGPGTRLTVT.

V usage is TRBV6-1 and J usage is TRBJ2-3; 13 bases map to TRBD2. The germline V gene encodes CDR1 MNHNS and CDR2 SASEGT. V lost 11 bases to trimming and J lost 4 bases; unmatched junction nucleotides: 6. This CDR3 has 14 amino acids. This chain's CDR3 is CACRTSGSSDTQYF. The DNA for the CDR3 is TGTGCCTGTAGGACTAGCGGGAGCTCAGATACGCAGTATTTT.

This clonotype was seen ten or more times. The CDR3 coding sequence is TGCAGCGTTGAGCGGGGGAGCTACAATGAGCAGTTCTTC. Its translation is CSVERGSYNEQFF. The gene calls are TRBV29-1 and TRBJ2-1, with 7 bases aligning to TRBD2. The CDR3 runs to 13 residues. The germline CDR1 and CDR2 sequences are SQVTM and ANQGSEA. The junction had 2 bases not matched to a gene; V was cut back by 3 bases and J by 3 bases.

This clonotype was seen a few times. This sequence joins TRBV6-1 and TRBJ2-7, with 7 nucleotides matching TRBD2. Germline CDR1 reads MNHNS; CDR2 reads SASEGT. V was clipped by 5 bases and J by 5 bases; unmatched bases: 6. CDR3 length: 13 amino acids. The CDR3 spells CASSSRLAHEQYF. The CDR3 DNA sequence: TGTGCCAGCAGTTCGCGACTAGCCCACGAGCAGTACTTC.

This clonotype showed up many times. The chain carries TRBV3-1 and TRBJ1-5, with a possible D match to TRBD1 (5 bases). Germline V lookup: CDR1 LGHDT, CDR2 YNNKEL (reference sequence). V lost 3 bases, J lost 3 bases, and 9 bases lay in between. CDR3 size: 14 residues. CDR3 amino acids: CASSHQGNNQPQHF. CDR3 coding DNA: TGTGCCAGCAGCCATCAGGGAAACAATCAGCCCCAGCATTTT.

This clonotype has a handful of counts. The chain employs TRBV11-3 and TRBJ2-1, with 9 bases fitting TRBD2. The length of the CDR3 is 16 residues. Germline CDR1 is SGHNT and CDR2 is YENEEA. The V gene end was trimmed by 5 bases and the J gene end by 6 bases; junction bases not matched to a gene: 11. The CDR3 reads CASSPVASGMPNEQFF. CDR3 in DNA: TGTGCCAGCAGCCCTGTGGCTAGCGGGATGCCCAATGAGCAGTTCTTC.

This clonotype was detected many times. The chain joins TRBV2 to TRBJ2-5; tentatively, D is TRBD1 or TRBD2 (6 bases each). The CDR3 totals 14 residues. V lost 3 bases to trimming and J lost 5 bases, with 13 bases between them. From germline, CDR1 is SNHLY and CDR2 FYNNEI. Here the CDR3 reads CASSERQGRETQYF. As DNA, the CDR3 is TGTGCCAGCAGTGAGAGGCAGGGGAGGGAGACCCAGTACTTC.

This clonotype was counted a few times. CDR3 in DNA: TGTGCCACCAGTGAGGTACAGGAGGATGAGCAGTTCTTC. It is translated as CATSEVQEDEQFF. The V call is TRBV24-1, the J call TRBJ2-1; D tentatively fits TRBD1 or TRBD2 (5 bases each). The CDR3 is made up of 13 amino acids. The germline V gene encodes CDR1 KGHDR and CDR2 SFDVKD. Between the trimmed V and J ends, which lost 4 bases and 8 bases, there was a span of 11 bases.

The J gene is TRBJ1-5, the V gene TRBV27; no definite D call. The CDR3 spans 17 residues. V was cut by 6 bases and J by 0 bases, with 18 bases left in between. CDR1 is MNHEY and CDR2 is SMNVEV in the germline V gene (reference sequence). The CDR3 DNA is TGTGCCAGCAGACCCACAAACTGGCAATATAGCAATCAGCCCCAGCATTTT. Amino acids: CASRPTNWQYSNQPQHF.

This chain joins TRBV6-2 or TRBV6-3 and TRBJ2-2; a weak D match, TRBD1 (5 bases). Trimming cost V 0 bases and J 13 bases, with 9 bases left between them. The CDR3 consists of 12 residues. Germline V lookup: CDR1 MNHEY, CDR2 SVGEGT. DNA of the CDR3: TGTGCCAGCAGTTACTCTACAGGCCGGCTGTTTTTT. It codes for CASSYSTGRLFF.

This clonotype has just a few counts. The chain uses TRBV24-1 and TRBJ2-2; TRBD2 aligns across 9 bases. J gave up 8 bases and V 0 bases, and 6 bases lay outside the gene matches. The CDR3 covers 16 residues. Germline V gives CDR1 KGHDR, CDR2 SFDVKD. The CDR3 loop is CATSDLGAGGVGELFF. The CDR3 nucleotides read TGTGCCACCAGTGATTTGGGAGCGGGAGGCGTGGGGGAGCTGTTTTTT.

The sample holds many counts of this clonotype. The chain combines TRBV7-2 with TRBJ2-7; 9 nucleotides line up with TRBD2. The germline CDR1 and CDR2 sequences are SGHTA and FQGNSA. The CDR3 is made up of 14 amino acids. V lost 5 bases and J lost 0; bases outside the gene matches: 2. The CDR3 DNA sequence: TGTGCCAGCAGCGCGACTAGCGGCTCCTACGAGCAGTACTTC. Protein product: CASSATSGSYEQYF.

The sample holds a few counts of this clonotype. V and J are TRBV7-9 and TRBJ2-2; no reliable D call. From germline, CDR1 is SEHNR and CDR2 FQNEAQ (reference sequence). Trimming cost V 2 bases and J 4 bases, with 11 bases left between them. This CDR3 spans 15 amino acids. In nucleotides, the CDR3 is TGTGCCAGCAGCTTACTGCAGGAAAGCACCGGGGAGCTGTTTTTT. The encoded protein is CASSLLQESTGELFF.

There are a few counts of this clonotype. In DNA, the CDR3 is TGTGCCAGCAGCCACTTGAGAGACACCGGGGAGCTGTTTTTT. Protein sequence: CASSHLRDTGELFF. V is TRBV4-2 and J is TRBJ2-2; D gene unclear. The CDR3 is made up of 14 amino acids. Per germline, CDR1 LGHNA and CDR2 YNFKEQ. Deletions cut 3 bases from V and 3 bases from J, with 8 bases between.

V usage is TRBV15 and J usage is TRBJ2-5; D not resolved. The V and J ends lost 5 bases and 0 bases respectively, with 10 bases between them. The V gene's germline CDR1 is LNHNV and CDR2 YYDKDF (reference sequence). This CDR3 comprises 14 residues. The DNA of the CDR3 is TGTGCCACCAGCGGATCACCTAACCAAGAGACCCAGTACTTC. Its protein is CATSGSPNQETQYF. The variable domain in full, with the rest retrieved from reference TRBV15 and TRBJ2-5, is DAMVIQNPRYQVTQFGKPVTLSCSQTLNHNVMYWYQQKSSQAPKLLFHYYDKDFNNEADTPDNFQSRRPNTSFCFLDIRSPGLGDTAMYLCATSGSPNQETQYFGPGTRLLVL.

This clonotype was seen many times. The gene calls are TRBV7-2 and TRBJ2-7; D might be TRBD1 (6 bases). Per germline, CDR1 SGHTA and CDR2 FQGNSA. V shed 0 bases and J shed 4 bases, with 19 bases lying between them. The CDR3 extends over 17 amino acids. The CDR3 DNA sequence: TGTGCCAGCAGCTTAGCAGTATCTGGGGGCACCGTATACGAGCAGTACTTC. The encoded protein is CASSLAVSGGTVYEQYF.

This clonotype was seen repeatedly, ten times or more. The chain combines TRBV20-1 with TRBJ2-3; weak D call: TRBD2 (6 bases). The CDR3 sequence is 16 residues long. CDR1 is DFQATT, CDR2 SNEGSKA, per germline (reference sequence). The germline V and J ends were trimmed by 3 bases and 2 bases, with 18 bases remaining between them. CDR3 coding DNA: TGCAGTGCTAGGTCCGGGACTCCCCTCTCCACAGATACGCAGTATTTT. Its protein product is CSARSGTPLSTDTQYF.

The CDR3 DNA reads TGCAGTCCCAGGGGCCCCAATGAGCAGTTCTTC. This gives the protein CSPRGPNEQFF. V gene TRBV20-1 combines with J gene TRBJ2-1, with a tentative D call TRBD1 (6 bases). The CDR3 is made up of 11 amino acids. Germline-derived CDR1 and CDR2 are DFQATT and SNEGSKA (reference sequence). V was shortened by 8 bases and J by 6 bases, with 11 bases between the two germline ends.

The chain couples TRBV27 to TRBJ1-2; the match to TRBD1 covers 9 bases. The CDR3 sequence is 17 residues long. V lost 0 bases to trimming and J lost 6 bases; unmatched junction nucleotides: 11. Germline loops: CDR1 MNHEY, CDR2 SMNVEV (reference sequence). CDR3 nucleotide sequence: TGTGCCAGCAGTTTATCAACACAGGGGGCGGTATGGGATGGCTACACCTTC. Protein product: CASSLSTQGAVWDGYTF.

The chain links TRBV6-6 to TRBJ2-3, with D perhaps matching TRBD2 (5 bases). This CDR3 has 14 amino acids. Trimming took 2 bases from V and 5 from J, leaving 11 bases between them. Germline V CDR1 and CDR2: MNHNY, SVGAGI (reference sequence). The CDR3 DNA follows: TGTGCCAGCAGTTACACCGGGATCGGAGATACGCAGTATTTT. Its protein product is CASSYTGIGDTQYF.

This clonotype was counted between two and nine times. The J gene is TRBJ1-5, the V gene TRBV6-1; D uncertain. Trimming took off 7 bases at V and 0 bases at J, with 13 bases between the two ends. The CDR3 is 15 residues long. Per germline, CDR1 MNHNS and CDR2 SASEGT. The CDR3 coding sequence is TGTGCCAGCAAGAAGAGATACTATAGCAATCAGCCCCAGCATTTT. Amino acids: CASKKRYYSNQPQHF.

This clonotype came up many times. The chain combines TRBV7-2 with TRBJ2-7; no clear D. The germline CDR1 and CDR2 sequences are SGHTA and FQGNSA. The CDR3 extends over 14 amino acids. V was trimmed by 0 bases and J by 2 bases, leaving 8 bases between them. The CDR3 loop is CASSLALQPYEQYF. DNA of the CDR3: TGTGCCAGCAGCTTAGCTCTACAGCCCTACGAGCAGTACTTC.

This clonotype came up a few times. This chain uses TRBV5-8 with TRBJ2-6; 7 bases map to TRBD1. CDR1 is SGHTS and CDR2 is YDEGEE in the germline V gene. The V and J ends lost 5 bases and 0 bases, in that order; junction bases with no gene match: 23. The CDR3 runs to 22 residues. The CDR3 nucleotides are TGTGCCAGCAGGGGGGCGGTCTCGGACAGGAGAGCTTATAGCTCTGGGGCCAACGTCCTGACTTTC. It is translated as CASRGAVSDRRAYSSGANVLTF.

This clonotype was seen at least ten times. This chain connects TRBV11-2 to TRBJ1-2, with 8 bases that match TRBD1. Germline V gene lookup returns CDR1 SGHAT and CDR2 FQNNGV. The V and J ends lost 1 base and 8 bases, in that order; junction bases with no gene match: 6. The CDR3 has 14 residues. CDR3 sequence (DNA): TGTGCCAGCAGCTTAGCCGACGGACAGGGAGGCTACACCTTC. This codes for CASSLADGQGGYTF.